The 24 T cell receptor beta chains below come from one sample, sequenced in a study of T cell responses to AZD1222 COVID-19 vaccine. This table comes from immunoSEQ multiplex PCR, and its TCRdb copy is limited to in-frame clones, with some not included. The data show 180,000 or so clones, 90% to 95% seen once. The specimen was peripheral blood, collected on day 0 of AZD1222 vaccination. These TCRs come from an adult in good health.

The V and J genes are TRBV3-1 (or the pseudogene TRBV3-2) and TRBJ2-5, with D unresolved. Trimming stripped 4 bases from V and 0 bases from J, with 9 bases between. CDR1 and CDR2 from the germline V gene are LGHDT and YNNKEL (reference sequence). The CDR3 totals 14 residues. The CDR3: CASSRRGHQETQYF. As DNA, the CDR3 is TGTGCCAGCAGCCGGCGAGGACACCAAGAGACCCAGTACTTC.

This clone was recorded once. The rearrangement links TRBV19 to TRBJ1-1; D call uncertain. Per germline, CDR1 LNHDA and CDR2 SQIVND (reference sequence). This CDR3 spans 14 amino acids. Trimming pared 5 bases from V and 5 bases from J, leaving 15 bases between. Written as DNA, the CDR3 is TGTGCCAGTAGTTCTCGTGTCGGGCCTACTGAAGCTTTCTTT. This sequence encodes CASSSRVGPTEAFF. The complete variable domain, with remaining parts taken from reference TRBV19 and TRBJ1-1, reads DGGITQSPKYLFRKEGQNVTLSCEQNLNHDAMYWYRQDPGQGLRLIYYSQIVNDFQKGDIAEGYSVSREKKESFPLTVTSAQKNPTAFYLCASSSRVGPTEAFFGQGTRLTVV.

The V call is TRBV29-1, the J call TRBJ1-1; D is uncertain. Trimming removed 7 bases at V and 3 bases at J, with 15 bases between. The CDR3 runs to 13 residues. Germline V CDR1 and CDR2: SQVTM, ANQGSEA. CDR3 protein: CSASGRTHTEAFF. The CDR3 DNA reads as TGCAGCGCCAGCGGCAGAACCCACACTGAAGCTTTCTTT.

The CDR3 loop is CASRGRLPDDGYF. The CDR3 nucleotides read TGTGCCAGCAGAGGTCGTCTGCCCGATGATGGGTACTTC. The V and J genes are TRBV2 and TRBJ2-7; D gene uncertain. V shed 6 bases and J shed 12 bases, with 21 bases lying between them. This CDR3 spans 13 amino acids. Germline V gene lookup returns CDR1 SNHLY and CDR2 FYNNEI.

The J gene is TRBJ2-7, the V gene TRBV5-5; D unclear. CDR3 length: 15 amino acids. CDR1 SGHKS and CDR2 YYEKEE come from the germline V gene (reference sequence). V gave up 1 base and J gave up 4 bases, with 15 bases separating them. In DNA, the CDR3 is TGTGCCAGCAGCTTGTTGCCTTTAAAGGAGTACGAGCAGTACTTC. Translated: CASSLLPLKEYEQYF.

The rearrangement links TRBV5-1 to TRBJ1-1, with 8 bases fitting TRBD1. V was clipped by 2 bases and J by 1 base; unmatched bases: 1. Germline V gene data show CDR1 as SGHRS and CDR2 as YFSETQ. This CDR3 spans 14 amino acids. The CDR3 reads CASSFGTGNTEAFF. CDR3 coding DNA: TGCGCCAGCAGCTTCGGGACAGGGAACACTGAAGCTTTCTTT.

This clone was seen a single time. The V and J genes are TRBV11-2 and TRBJ2-1; 8 bases map to TRBD2. The CDR3 has 16 amino acids. CDR1 and CDR2 from the germline V gene are SGHAT and FQNNGV. The V gene end was trimmed by 5 bases and the J gene end by 0 bases; junction bases not matched to a gene: 6. CDR3 DNA: TGTGCCAGCAGCGTTACTAGCGGTAGCTCCTACAATGAGCAGTTCTTC. It encodes CASSVTSGSSYNEQFF.

The rearrangement uses TRBV2 and TRBJ1-5, with D possibly matching TRBD1 (5 bases). The V end was cut by 0 bases, the J end by 5 bases, with 14 bases between. The V gene's germline CDR1 is SNHLY and CDR2 FYNNEI. The CDR3 is 16 residues long. The DNA for the CDR3 is TGTGCCAGCAGTGAAGCTTGGGGGGGTAGTGATCAGCCCCAGCATTTT. Residues: CASSEAWGGSDQPQHF.

The chain links TRBV29-1 to TRBJ1-1; D uncertain. In germline, CDR1 is SQVTM, CDR2 ANQGSEA. V was shortened by 5 bases and J by 1 base, with 11 bases between the two germline ends. The CDR3 spans 13 residues. The CDR3 nucleotides read TGCAGCGTTAAAGTTAATCCGAACACTGAAGCTTTCTTT. Its translation: CSVKVNPNTEAFF.

This rearrangement joins TRBV5-8 to TRBJ2-3; D call uncertain. The CDR3 runs 12 residues. Germline loops: CDR1 SGHTS, CDR2 YDEGEE. The V end lost 4 bases, the J end lost 7 bases, and 10 bases lay between the germline ends. CDR3 DNA: TGTGCCAGCAGCCAGGTCGGGCATACGCAGTATTTT. Encoded protein: CASSQVGHTQYF.

The J gene is TRBJ1-3, the V gene TRBV7-2; 8 nucleotides match TRBD1. The V gene end was trimmed by 5 bases and the J gene end by 4 bases; junction bases not matched to a gene: 13. CDR3 size: 17 residues. Germline-derived CDR1 and CDR2 are SGHTA and FQGNSA. The CDR3 reads CASSPQSQGAIGNTIYF. The CDR3 DNA reads TGTGCCAGCAGCCCACAGTCTCAGGGGGCAATAGGAAACACCATATATTTT. Full variable domain (outside the CDR3, taken from reference TRBV7-2 and TRBJ1-3): GAGVSQSPSNKVTEKGKDVELRCDPISGHTALYWYRQSLGQGLEFLIYFQGNSAPDKSGLPSDRFSAERTGGSVSTLTIQRTQQEDSAVYLCASSPQSQGAIGNTIYFGEGSWLTVV.

The chain employs TRBV27 and TRBJ2-1; 11 nucleotides agree with TRBD2. The V segment lost 8 bases and the J segment 4 bases; nucleotides outside the gene matches: 4. The CDR3 is 14 amino acids. Germline-derived CDR1 and CDR2 are MNHEY and SMNVEV (reference sequence). The CDR3 DNA sequence: TGTGCCAGCGGCGGGACTAGCGGATACAATGAGCAGTTCTTC. This translates into CASGGTSGYNEQFF.

V usage is TRBV6-5 and J usage is TRBJ2-4; the match to TRBD1 covers 10 bases. Germline trimming cut 10 bases from V and 5 bases from J; bases unmatched to any gene: 11. The CDR3 totals 15 residues. CDR1 and CDR2 from the germline V gene are MNHEY and SVGAGI. The CDR3 is CAIGYSGTGENIQYF. CDR3 coding DNA: TGTGCCATCGGATACTCCGGGACAGGGGAAAACATTCAGTACTTC.

This clone was seen a single time. This chain connects TRBV2 to TRBJ2-1, with a possible D match to TRBD2 (5 bases). The CDR3 is 16 residues long. The V end lost 5 bases, the J end lost 3 bases, and 17 bases lay between the germline ends. Germline loops: CDR1 SNHLY, CDR2 FYNNEI. CDR3 residues: CASSPTTPFSYNEQFF. The CDR3 DNA follows: TGTGCCAGCAGTCCGACTACACCGTTCAGCTACAATGAGCAGTTCTTC. Looking up the rest from reference TRBV2 and TRBJ2-1 gives the full variable domain: EPEVTQTPSHQVTQMGQEVILRCVPISNHLYFYWYRQILGQKVEFLVSFYNNEISEKSEIFDDQFSVERPDGSNFTLKIRSTKLEDSAMYFCASSPTTPFSYNEQFFGPGTRLTVL.

The table lists this clone with a count of one. V gene TRBV2 combines with J gene TRBJ2-1, with D maybe TRBD2 (7 bases). CDR1 and CDR2 (germline): SNHLY, FYNNEI. The germline V and J ends were trimmed by 0 bases and 4 bases, with 16 bases remaining between them. This CDR3 contains 17 residues. In nucleotides, the CDR3 is TGTGCCAGCAGTGAAGCTTTCCGGGGGGCAGGGTACAATGAGCAGTTCTTC. As protein: CASSEAFRGAGYNEQFF.

The rearrangement joins TRBV5-1 to TRBJ2-1, with D maybe TRBD1 (5 bases). CDR3 length: 16 residues. The ends were cut back, 4 bases at V and 6 bases at J, with 20 bases in the middle. Germline CDR1 is SGHRS and CDR2 is YFSETQ. CDR3 DNA: TGCGCCAGCAGCCAGCCACTTACAGGAATAGGCAATGAGCAGTTCTTC. Residues: CASSQPLTGIGNEQFF.

The genes are TRBV6-5 and TRBJ1-5; 10 bases match TRBD1. Trimming cost V 4 bases and J 7 bases; bases outside gene matches: 10. Per the germline V gene, CDR1 is MNHEY and CDR2 is SVGAGI. The CDR3 has 16 residues. CDR3 in amino acids: CASSWDRGSPSQPQHF. DNA of the CDR3: TGTGCCAGCAGTTGGGACAGGGGTTCCCCAAGCCAGCCCCAGCATTTT.

V usage is TRBV7-9 and J usage is TRBJ1-3; D remains unclear. The CDR3 is made up of 11 amino acids. The germline gives CDR1 SEHNR, CDR2 FQNEAQ (reference sequence). Trimming shortened V by 2 bases and J by 7 bases, and 3 bases separated the two germline ends. CDR3 in amino acids: CASSLRNTIYF. The CDR3 nucleotides read TGTGCCAGCAGCTTAAGGAACACCATATATTTT.

This clone was recorded only once. CDR3 nucleotides: TGTGCCAGCAGTTACGACGGATTGAACACTGAAGCTTTCTTT. It specifies CASSYDGLNTEAFF. This sequence joins TRBV6-5 and TRBJ1-1; D is uncertain. The germline V gene has CDR1 MNHEY and CDR2 SVGAGI. The V end was cut by 2 bases, the J end by 0 bases, with 7 bases between. The CDR3 is made up of 14 amino acids.

The J gene is TRBJ2-1, the V gene TRBV5-1; 8 bases map to TRBD2. CDR1 SGHRS and CDR2 YFSETQ come from the germline V gene. The CDR3 contains 13 residues. V shed 4 bases and J 4 bases; nucleotides not matched to a gene: 1. This CDR3 is CASSRGGYNEQFF. Here the CDR3 DNA reads TGCGCCAGCAGCCGGGGGGGTTACAATGAGCAGTTCTTC.

In its sample, this clone was seen once. The genes are TRBV30 and TRBJ1-2; the match to TRBD1 covers 7 bases. CDR1 and CDR2 (germline): GTSNPN, SVGIG (reference sequence). V lost 1 base and J lost 4; bases outside the gene matches: 6. The CDR3 extends over 14 amino acids. CDR3 sequence (DNA): TGTGCCTGGAGTGGACTTGACAGGGCCTATGGCTACACCTTC. This gives the protein CAWSGLDRAYGYTF. The full variable domain, with the rest looked up from reference TRBV30 and TRBJ1-2, is SQTIHQWPATLVQPVGSPLSLECTVEGTSNPNLYWYRQAAGRGLQLLFYSVGIGQISSEVPQNLSASRPQDRQFILSSKKLLLSDSGFYLCAWSGLDRAYGYTFGSGTRLTVV.

The chain uses TRBV4-1 and TRBJ1-5, with a weak D call TRBD1 (5 bases). Germline V gene sequence: CDR1 MGHRA, CDR2 YSYEKL. This CDR3 has 16 residues. V was trimmed by 1 base and J by 1 base, leaving 11 bases between them. The CDR3 is CASSQVAGLSNQPQHF. As DNA, the CDR3 is TGCGCCAGCAGCCAAGTTGCGGGGCTAAGCAATCAGCCCCAGCATTTT.

The rearrangement links TRBV6-5 to TRBJ1-6; D is possibly TRBD1 (5 bases). V was shortened by 6 bases and J by 7 bases, with 16 bases between the two germline ends. This CDR3 is 15 amino acids long. Germline V lookup: CDR1 MNHEY, CDR2 SVGAGI. The DNA of the CDR3 is TGTGCCAGCAGCCGCTTTGGGGACCTAAATTCACCCCTCCACTTT. Translation gives CASSRFGDLNSPLHF.

This clone came up once. This sequence joins TRBV27 and TRBJ1-1; D gene ambiguous. Per the germline V gene, CDR1 is MNHEY and CDR2 is SMNVEV (reference sequence). The CDR3 has 16 residues. Between the trimmed V and J ends, which lost 4 bases and 5 bases, there was a span of 20 bases. CDR3 in DNA: TGTGCCAGCAGTTCCCAGGTCGAGTTAGGGAGTACTGAAGCTTTCTTT. It is translated as CASSSQVELGSTEAFF.